The subject of this entry is one T cell receptor (beta chain). Its antigen is not identified. It was with 60 Vbeta and 13 Jbeta primers that the PCR ran. Generated by immunoSEQ multiplex PCR, the TCRdb table keeps only in-frame clones and is missing some. The profile shows approximately 140,000 clones, under 85% of them singletons. The data derive from a study of cytomegalovirus exposure and HLA in healthy donors. Study-wide results and limits: Within an earlier analysis, most TCR beta V segments proved productive either about 87% or about 30% of the time.

From germline, CDR1 is SNHLY and CDR2 FYNNEI. J lost 4 bases, V lost 10 bases, and 10 bases had no gene match. The CDR3 is made up of 13 amino acids. Sampled while nominally healthy, donors likely had unrecorded immune exposures. This chain uses TRBV2 with TRBJ2-7; 7 bases fit TRBD2. This sequence originates from a woman in her thirties or forties in good health and CMV-seropositive. Sequencing was carried out using PBMCs. DNA for the CDR3: TGTGCCACCAGGCGGGGCGGGGGATACGAGCAGTACTTC. Translation gives CATRRGGGYEQYF.